Here is one T cell receptor (beta chain) with its context. Its antigen remains unknown. The germline V gene has CDR1 SNHLY and CDR2 FYNNEI. The ends were cut back, 2 bases at V and 5 bases at J, with 7 bases in the middle. This CDR3 contains 13 residues. These data come from a study of cytomegalovirus exposure and HLA in healthy donors. Study outcomes and limitations: Later on, an analysis showed TCR association rates differing by HLA locus, with DRB1 the most and HLA-C the fewest. A later analysis linked a missense DCLRE1C variant to TCR beta V- and J-gene trimming. As immune exposure information, only CMV serostatus was available.

13 Jbeta primers and 60 Vbeta primers were used for the PCR. Sequencing used immunoSEQ multiplex PCR; TCRdb keeps in-frame clones, though not all of them. This sample's clone table lists under 200,000 clones. This chain uses TRBV2 with TRBJ1-3; maybe TRBD1 (5 bases). The sequenced sample consisted of PBMCs. The receptor was isolated from a man younger than 40 in good health and CMV-seronegative. CDR3 loop: CASSEQGRNTIYF. The CDR3 DNA reads as TGTGCCAGCAGTGAACAGGGAAGAAACACCATATATTTT.